What follows are 8 T cell receptor beta chains derived from one specimen sequenced in a study of beta chain features in type 1 diabetes. The authors reverse transcribed all of the isolated RNA, so sequencing captured expressed TCRB transcripts. TCRdb keeps only in-frame clones here, not all; method: immunoSEQ multiplex PCR. The repertoire holds about 700,000 clones, with around 15% as singletons. Overall study results and limits: Type 1 diabetes patients had moderately but significantly shorter TCRB CDR3s in all four CD4+ subsets.

No cognate antigen is known for these TCRs. Sequencing used naive CD4+ T cells from blood. These receptors came from a man between 18 and 35 years old with type 1 diabetes.

Written as DNA, the CDR3 is TGTGCCAGCAGATCGGGACATAGCACAGATACGCAGTATTTT. It encodes CASRSGHSTDTQYF. The rearrangement links TRBV2 to TRBJ2-3, with D possibly matching TRBD1 (6 bases). CDR3 length equals 14 residues. Trimming removed 6 bases from V and 0 bases from J, with 10 bases in between. Germline V lookup: CDR1 SNHLY, CDR2 FYNNEI. The entire variable domain, with the rest obtained from reference TRBV2 and TRBJ2-3, is as follows: EPEVTQTPSHQVTQMGQEVILRCVPISNHLYFYWYRQILGQKVEFLVSFYNNEISEKSEIFDDQFSVERPDGSNFTLKIRSTKLEDSAMYFCASRSGHSTDTQYFGPGTRLTVL.

This clone was detected only a few times. In nucleotides, the CDR3 is TGCGCCAGCACCGGGACTAGCTGGTACAATGAGCAGTTCTTC. Protein: CASTGTSWYNEQFF. This chain uses TRBV5-1 with TRBJ2-1; TRBD2 matches 9 bases. V shed 6 bases, J shed 4 bases, and the junction held 5 bases outside the gene matches. The CDR3 is 14 amino acids. Germline lookup yields CDR1 SGHRS and CDR2 YFSETQ.

This clone was observed a handful of times. The gene calls are TRBV18 and TRBJ2-1, with 13 bases lining up with TRBD2. The CDR3 is 18 residues long. V lost 3 bases, J lost 0 bases, and 5 bases stayed unmatched. The germline V gene encodes CDR1 KGHSH and CDR2 LQKENI. The CDR3 DNA reads TGTGCCAGCTCACCCGGACTAGCGGGGGACAGCTCCTACAATGAGCAGTTCTTC. The encoded protein is CASSPGLAGDSSYNEQFF.

The V call is TRBV9, the J call TRBJ1-4; D call uncertain. Germline V gene sequence: CDR1 SGDLS, CDR2 YYNGEE. CDR3 length: 14 amino acids. Trimming cost V 2 bases and J 0 bases, with 5 bases left between them. The CDR3 nucleotides read TGTGCCAGCAGCGTCAGTGCAACTAATGAAAAACTGTTTTTT. Translated, it gives CASSVSATNEKLFF.

This clone showed up just a few times. The chain couples TRBV19 to TRBJ2-7; D might be TRBD1 (5 bases). V lost 2 bases and J 6 bases, leaving 17 bases between the germline ends. The CDR3 totals 15 residues. From germline, CDR1 is LNHDA and CDR2 SQIVND (reference sequence). The CDR3 sequence is CASSILGVGTREQYF. CDR3 nucleotides: TGTGCCAGTAGTATATTAGGGGTCGGTACCCGCGAGCAGTACTTC.

There are a few counts of this clone. The rearrangement joins TRBV7-9 to TRBJ2-3, with 7 bases identical to TRBD2. V was clipped by 6 bases and J by 4 bases; unmatched bases: 7. Germline values: CDR1 SEHNR, CDR2 FQNEAQ (reference sequence). There are 14 residues in the CDR3. Here the CDR3 DNA reads TGTGCCAGCAGACCCGGGACTAACGCAGATACGCAGTATTTT. Its protein is CASRPGTNADTQYF.

This clone occurred a few times. The CDR3 protein is CSLTLGQGVNEQFF. CDR3 nucleotide sequence: TGCAGCCTAACTTTAGGACAGGGAGTCAATGAGCAGTTCTTC. The rearrangement links TRBV29-1 to TRBJ2-1; 8 bases align to TRBD1. J was trimmed by 6 bases and V by 8 bases; bases with no gene match: 12. Germline loops: CDR1 SQVTM, CDR2 ANQGSEA. CDR3 size: 14 residues.

V and J are TRBV5-1 and TRBJ2-2; TRBD1 or TRBD2 may be the D gene (5 bases each). The V and J ends lost 4 bases and 4 bases respectively, with 17 bases between them. Looked up from germline, CDR1 is SGHRS and CDR2 is YFSETQ. CDR3 length equals 16 residues. The CDR3 DNA reads as TGCGCCAGCAGCAGGCTCAGGGACGCCAGCACCGGGGAGCTGTTTTTT. Translating gives CASSRLRDASTGELFF. Supplemented by reference TRBV5-1 and TRBJ2-2, the full variable domain reads KAGVTQTPRYLIKTRGQQVTLSCSPISGHRSVSWYQQTPGQGLQFLFEYFSETQRNKGNFPGRFSGRQFSNSRSEMNVSTLELGDSALYLCASSRLRDASTGELFFGEGSRLTVL.